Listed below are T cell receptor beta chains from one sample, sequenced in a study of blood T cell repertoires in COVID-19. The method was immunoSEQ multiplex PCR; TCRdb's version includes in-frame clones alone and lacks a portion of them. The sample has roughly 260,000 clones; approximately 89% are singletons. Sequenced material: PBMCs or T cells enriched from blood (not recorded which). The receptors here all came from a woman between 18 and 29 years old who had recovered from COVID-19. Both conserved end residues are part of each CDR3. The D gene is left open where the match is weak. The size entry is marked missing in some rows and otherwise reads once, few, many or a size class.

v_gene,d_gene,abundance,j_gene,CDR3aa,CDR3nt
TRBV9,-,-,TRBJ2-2,CASSVVSGELFF,TGTGCCAGCAGCGTAGTGAGTGGGGAGCTGTTTTTT
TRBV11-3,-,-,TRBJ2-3,CASSSRKDPTQWDTQYF,TGTGCCAGCAGCTCCCGTAAAGATCCCACCCAGTGGGATACGCAGTATTTT
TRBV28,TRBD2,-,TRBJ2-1,CASSLGEGLQFF,TGTGCCAGCAGTTTGGGGGAGGGCCTTCAGTTCTTC
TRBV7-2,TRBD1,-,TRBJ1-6,CASSLVARGPSPLHF,TGTGCCAGCAGCTTAGTTGCCAGGGGGCCTTCACCCCTCCACTTT
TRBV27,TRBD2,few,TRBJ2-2,CASSLILAGLNTGELFF,TGTGCCAGCAGTTTAATACTAGCGGGACTGAACACCGGGGAGCTGTTTTTT
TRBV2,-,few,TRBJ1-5,CASIPDRSNQPQHF,TGTGCCAGCATTCCCGACAGGAGCAATCAGCCCCAGCATTTT
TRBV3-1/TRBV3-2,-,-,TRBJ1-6,CASSQAVSYNSPLHF,TGTGCCAGCAGCCAAGCGGTCTCCTATAATTCACCCCTCCACTTT
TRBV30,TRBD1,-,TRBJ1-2,CAWDRGDYGGYTF,TGTGCCTGGGACAGGGGGGATTATGGAGGCTACACCTTC
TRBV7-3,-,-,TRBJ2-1,CASSLSGEYNEQFF,TGTGCCAGCAGCTTATCGGGAGAGTACAATGAGCAGTTCTTC
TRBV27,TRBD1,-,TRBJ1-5,CASSPLGQGAGYSNQPQHF,TGTGCCAGCAGTCCCCTGGGTCAGGGGGCAGGTTATAGCAATCAGCCCCAGCATTTT
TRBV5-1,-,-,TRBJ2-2,CASSPTSANTGELFF,TGCGCCAGCAGCCCGACGAGCGCGAACACCGGGGAGCTGTTTTTT
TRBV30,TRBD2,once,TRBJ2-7,CAWSVGLAGVGYEQYF,TGTGCCTGGAGTGTTGGGCTAGCGGGAGTAGGCTACGAGCAGTACTTC
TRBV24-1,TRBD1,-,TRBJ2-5,CATSAPQGTGQETQYF,TGTGCCACCAGTGCCCCACAGGGGACGGGGCAGGAGACCCAGTACTTC
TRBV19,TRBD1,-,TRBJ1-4,CASSIGGTASEKLFF,TGTGCCAGTAGTATAGGGGGGACAGCTAGTGAAAAACTGTTTTTT
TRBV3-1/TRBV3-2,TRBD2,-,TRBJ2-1,CASSQGLSAGDYNEQFF,TGTGCCAGCAGCCAAGGCCTTTCAGCGGGGGACTACAATGAGCAGTTCTTC
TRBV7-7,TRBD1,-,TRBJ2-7,CASSLDRDRISYEQYF,TGTGCCAGCAGCTTAGACCGGGACAGGATCTCCTACGAGCAGTACTTC
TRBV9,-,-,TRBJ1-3,CASSVGTGFYSGNTIYF,TGTGCCAGCAGCGTAGGAACAGGATTCTACTCTGGAAACACCATATATTTT
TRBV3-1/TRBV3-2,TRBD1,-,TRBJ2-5,CASQYRGQETQYF,TGTGCCAGCCAATACAGGGGGCAAGAGACCCAGTACTTC
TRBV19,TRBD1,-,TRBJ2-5,CASSIDLSGQGKETQYF,TGTGCCAGTAGTATAGATCTTTCGGGACAGGGCAAGGAGACCCAGTACTTC
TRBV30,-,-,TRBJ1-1,CAWSVDRNTEAFF,TGTGCCTGGAGTGTGGACAGGAACACTGAAGCTTTCTTT
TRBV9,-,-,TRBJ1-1,CASSAPGGGNTEAFF,TGTGCCAGCAGCGCCCCGGGGGGTGGGAACACTGAAGCTTTCTTT
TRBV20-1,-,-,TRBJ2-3,CSAAVVDTQYF,TGCAGTGCTGCAGTCGTTGATACGCAGTATTTT
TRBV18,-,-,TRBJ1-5,CASSGSGGEEPQHF,TGTGCCAGCTCAGGCAGCGGGGGCGAGGAGCCCCAGCATTTT
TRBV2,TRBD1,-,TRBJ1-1,CASSVQGYTEAFF,TGTGCCAGCAGTGTACAGGGGTACACTGAAGCTTTCTTT
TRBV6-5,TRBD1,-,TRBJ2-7,CASSTRQGIAYEQYF,TGTGCCAGCAGTACACGACAGGGGATCGCCTACGAGCAGTACTTC
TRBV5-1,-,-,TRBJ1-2,CASSGMLQGNYGYTF,TGCGCCAGCAGCGGAATGTTACAGGGAAACTATGGCTACACCTTC
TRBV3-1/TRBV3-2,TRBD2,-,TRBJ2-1,CASSQGLRGVLFF,TGTGCCAGCAGCCAAGGGTTGCGGGGGGTACTATTCTTC
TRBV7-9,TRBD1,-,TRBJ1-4,CASSLTGATNEKLFF,TGTGCCAGCAGCCTGACAGGGGCAACTAATGAAAAACTGTTTTTT
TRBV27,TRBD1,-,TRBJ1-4,CASSFRGPEKLFF,TGTGCCAGCAGTTTCAGGGGGCCTGAAAAACTGTTTTTT
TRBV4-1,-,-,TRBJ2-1,CASSQVDLGMVGGNEQFF,TGCGCCAGCAGCCAAGTTGACCTCGGTATGGTGGGCGGGAATGAGCAGTTCTTC
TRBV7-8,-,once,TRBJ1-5,CASSPAGGQPQHF,TGTGCCAGCAGCCCAGCGGGGGGTCAGCCCCAGCATTTT
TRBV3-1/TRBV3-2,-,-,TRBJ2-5,CASSHNVASGTQYF,TGTGCCAGCAGCCATAATGTAGCATCGGGGACCCAGTACTTC
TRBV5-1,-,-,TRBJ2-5,CASSLVQTQETQYF,TGCGCCAGCAGCTTGGTACAGACACAAGAGACCCAGTACTTC
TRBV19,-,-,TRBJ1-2,CASSISAAGEVGYTF,TGTGCCAGTAGTATTTCCGCAGCGGGGGAGGTTGGCTACACCTTC
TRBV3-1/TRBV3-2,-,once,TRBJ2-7,CASSQPRQEGYEQYF,TGTGCCAGCAGCCAACCGCGCCAGGAGGGGTACGAGCAGTACTTC
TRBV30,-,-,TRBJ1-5,CAWSVAGNQPQHF,TGTGCCTGGAGTGTAGCAGGGAATCAGCCCCAGCATTTT
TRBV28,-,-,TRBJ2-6,CASSDAGQYSSGANVLTF,TGTGCCAGCAGTGACGCGGGACAGTACAGTTCTGGGGCCAACGTCCTGACTTTC